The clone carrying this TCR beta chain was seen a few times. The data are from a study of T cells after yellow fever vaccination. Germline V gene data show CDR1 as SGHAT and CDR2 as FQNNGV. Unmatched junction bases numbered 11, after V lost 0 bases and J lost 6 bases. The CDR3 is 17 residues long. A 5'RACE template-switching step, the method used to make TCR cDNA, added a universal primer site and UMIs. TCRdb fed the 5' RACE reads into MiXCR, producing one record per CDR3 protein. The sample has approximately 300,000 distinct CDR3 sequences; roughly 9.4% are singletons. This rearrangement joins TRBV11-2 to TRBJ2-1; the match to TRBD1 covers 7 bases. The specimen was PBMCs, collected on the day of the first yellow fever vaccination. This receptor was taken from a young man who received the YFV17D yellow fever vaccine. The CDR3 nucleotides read TGTGCCAGCAGCTTAGAGAGGGACAGCACTTTACTCAATGAGCAGTTCTTC. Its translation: CASSLERDSTLLNEQFF.